This entry lists 2 T cell receptor beta chains sequenced from one sample in a study of T cell repertoires in cytomegalovirus infection. These receptors have no known antigen. TCRdb processed the reads anew with MiXCR; each CDR3 protein has one entry. The sample includes some 800,000 distinct CDR3 sequences, about 29% of them seen just once. The sequencing used cultured CD8+ T cells from PBMCs, collected from culture after CMV antigen stimulation. These receptors originate from a human donor in good health (CMV status not recorded). Some clones in this sample may be carry-over from other donors' samples.

The rearrangement uses TRBV20-1 and TRBJ2-5; 7 positions match TRBD2. The CDR3 length is 13 residues. Germline V gene lookup returns CDR1 DFQATT and CDR2 SNEGSKA (reference sequence). V dropped 6 bases and J dropped 7; count of bases not matched to a gene: 11. This CDR3 is CSASHGGDGTQYF. The CDR3, as DNA: TGCAGTGCCAGCCATGGGGGGGACGGGACCCAGTACTTC.

This clonotype was seen repeatedly, ten times or more. The V call is TRBV4-1, the J call TRBJ2-1, with 7 positions matching TRBD1. V shed 0 bases and J 6 bases; nucleotides not matched to a gene: 11. The CDR3 runs 17 residues. From germline, CDR1 is MGHRA and CDR2 YSYEKL. The CDR3 loop is CASSQDRLETGINEQFF. The CDR3 DNA sequence: TGCGCCAGCAGCCAAGATCGTCTGGAGACAGGGATCAATGAGCAGTTCTTC.